This TCR beta chain was recorded in a study of blood T cells in healthy people across ages. The study's findings and limits: Samples with more naive T cells showed higher observed beta diversity.

Of note for this clonotype: Its antigen is still unknown.

The germline CDR1 and CDR2 sequences are SGHTA and FQGNSA. There are 13 residues in the CDR3. The germline V and J ends were trimmed by 5 bases and 8 bases, with 15 bases remaining between them. With a J-beta primer mix and a sample-barcoded 5' primer, a second PCR ran about 6 to 11 cycles. The template-switch adaptor was a 5' adaptor with 12 random nucleotides. It tagged each cDNA molecule. In TCRdb, the 5' RACE reads were re-called with MiXCR into one record per CDR3 protein. This sample has around 1,900,000 distinct CDR3 sequences, with 35% to 50% found just once. The clonotype was recovered from a human donor in good health. The chain recombines TRBV7-2 with TRBJ1-2; D not resolved. The sample consisted of blood. CDR3 bases: TGTGCCAGCAGCCCGGACGGTGTTCGGGGCTACACCTTC. Its translation is CASSPDGVRGYTF.